What follows is one T cell receptor beta chain and its context. Its antigen remains unidentified. Base qualities are missing; no much larger clone stands one base away. This sample is part of a study of T cell responses to AZD1222 COVID-19 vaccine (dated by TCRdb to 2020 to 2022). Turning to the overall study: AZD1222 recipients given second doses at about 4 weeks or at about 12 weeks were pooled, since spike-specific TCR depth and breadth were not found to differ between the two schedules. Trial participants were enrolled by age into 18-55, 56-69 and 70-plus year subgroups, with approximately 150, 30 and 60 TCR-sequenced participants respectively. TCR sequencing covered 233 trial participants: 200 to 210 given two doses of AZD1222 and approximately 26 given two doses of MenACWY control vaccine.

What the authors observed across the whole study: After two AZD1222 doses, both the breadth and the depth of spike-specific TCRs were significantly higher than at day 0 and than in MenACWY recipients. Reportedly, almost half of the unique spike-specific TCRs recognized epitopes lying outside the regions that are mutated in the B.1.351 and B.1.1.7 variants. Participants were mostly white British and included more females than males, and it was suggested by the authors that clonal diversity may have been underestimated. Because no day 14 peak-response samples were available, the repertoires could be characterized only after the peak T cell response. Conclusions about previously exposed vaccinees were limited because only 6 or 7 AZD1222 recipients were SARS-CoV-2 seropositive at baseline. The vaccine-associated CD4 TCRs covered the entire spike protein, and the dominant responses fell in regions 160-218 and 743-854. The 56-69-year group was small, and its depth increase did not reach significance, likely because of low power.

The CDR3 regions of human TCRbeta chains were analyzed by immunosequencing. The study's own analysis went as follows. Repertoire TCRs were checked for matches against a reference library of SARS-CoV-2-specific TCRs that had been generated using the MIRA antigen-specificity platform. Breadth was defined as the fraction of unique TCRs that were SARS-CoV-2-associated, and depth was defined as the fraction of total T cells that were SARS-CoV-2-associated. Using the MIRA data, each spike-specific TCR was assigned both to the spike region to which the TCR was reactive and to a CD4 or CD8 class. Log10-transformed breadth and depth values were compared by one-way ANOVA with Sidak's multiple comparisons tests. TCRdb holds this immuneACCESS table with in-frame rearrangements only. Some clones are missing; in checked studies, unresolved V genes explain under half, and the rest has no known cause. V, J and clone size are those of that table, while D and trimming were read from the DNA. The sample yields about 97,000 clones; just over 85% were counted once. Over 1.2% of the sample is held by the ten biggest clonotypes.

Unmatched junction bases come to 1, with V trimmed by 4 bases and J by 2 bases. The germline V gene (reference sequence) yields SGHNT for CDR1 and YYREEE for CDR2. Inclusive of the bounding cysteine and phenylalanine, the CDR3 is 13 residues long. Only the CDR3 region is kept as DNA, spanning 39 bases read in frame from base 1. In the paper's terms, the time point label means: baseline before first vaccination. Samples from vaccinated people were obtained from the UK trials COV001 and COV002, which included a single-blind randomized controlled phase 2/3 trial of AZD1222 (ChAdOx1 nCoV-19) in healthy adults. For TCRbeta chain sequencing, PBMC samples were collected from trial participants at day 0 and at day 28 after the second dose.

This clonotype was sampled from an adult in good health. The sample here was peripheral blood, taken on day 0 of AZD1222 vaccination. Recombination connected TRBV5-4 to TRBJ2-3, with 7 bases aligning to TRBD2. The nucleotides are TGTGCCAGCAGCGGGAGGGCCACAGATACGCAGTATTTT. Translated, it reads CASSGRATDTQYF. Extended through the reference TRBV5-4 and TRBJ2-3 proteins, this CDR3 yields the full variable domain: ETGVTQSPTHLIKTRGQQVTLRCSSQSGHNTVSWYQQALGQGPQFIFQYYREEENGRGNFPPRFSGLQFPNYSSELNVNALELDDSALYLCASSGRATDTQYFGPGTRLTVL.